These T cell receptor beta chains were read from a single sample in a study of OX40 agonist ivuxolimab in advanced cancers. Sequenced by immunoSEQ multiplex PCR; TCRdb stores in-frame clones only, minus some. Counted here are under 75,000 clones, around 90% occurring once; the ten biggest clones make up 20% to 25%. The sample in question was CD4+ or CD8+ T cells sorted from blood, obtained in a trial of the OX40 agonist ivuxolimab. The receptors originated from an adult with an advanced solid tumor such as melanoma, head and neck, liver or kidney cancer. The CDR3 runs from the conserved cysteine through the conserved F or W. A D gene is named only where the DNA matches it firmly. Part of the rows lack a size; the others show once, few, many or a class for expanded clones.

cdr3_aa cdr3_nt j_call d_call v_call clone_size
CASSSRTSTDTQYF TGTGCCAGCAGCTCACGGACCAGCACAGATACGCAGTATTTT TRBJ2-3 - TRBV13 -
CASSQGQGAGPQHF TGCGCCAGCAGCCAAGGACAGGGGGCAGGGCCCCAGCATTTT TRBJ1-5 TRBD1 TRBV4-1 -
CASSVDGTRFGEQFF TGTGCCAGCAGCGTAGACGGGACTAGATTCGGGGAGCAGTTCTTC TRBJ2-1 TRBD2 TRBV9 -
CASSLAYPGTSGEYF TGTGCCAGCAGTTTGGCCTACCCCGGGACTAGCGGGGAGTACTTC TRBJ2-7 TRBD2 TRBV27 -
CASSQIGGLTDNEQFF TGCGCCAGCAGCCAGATCGGGGGTCTTACGGACAATGAGCAGTTCTTC TRBJ2-1 - TRBV4-1 once
CASSLSPFNYEQYF TGTGCCAGCAGTTTATCTCCCTTTAACTACGAGCAGTACTTC TRBJ2-7 - TRBV27 -
CASSPDRGLYEQYF TGTGCCAGCAGTCCGGACAGGGGGCTTTACGAGCAGTACTTC TRBJ2-7 TRBD1 TRBV27 -
CASSLGGNEQFF TGTGCCAGCAGTTTAGGGGGGAATGAGCAGTTCTTC TRBJ2-1 - TRBV27 -
CASSDWPSGLYNEQFF TGTGCCAGCAGTGATTGGCCTAGCGGGCTCTACAATGAGCAGTTCTTC TRBJ2-1 TRBD2 TRBV2 -
CASERFTEAFF TGTGCCAGCGAAAGGTTCACTGAAGCTTTCTTT TRBJ1-1 - TRBV28 -